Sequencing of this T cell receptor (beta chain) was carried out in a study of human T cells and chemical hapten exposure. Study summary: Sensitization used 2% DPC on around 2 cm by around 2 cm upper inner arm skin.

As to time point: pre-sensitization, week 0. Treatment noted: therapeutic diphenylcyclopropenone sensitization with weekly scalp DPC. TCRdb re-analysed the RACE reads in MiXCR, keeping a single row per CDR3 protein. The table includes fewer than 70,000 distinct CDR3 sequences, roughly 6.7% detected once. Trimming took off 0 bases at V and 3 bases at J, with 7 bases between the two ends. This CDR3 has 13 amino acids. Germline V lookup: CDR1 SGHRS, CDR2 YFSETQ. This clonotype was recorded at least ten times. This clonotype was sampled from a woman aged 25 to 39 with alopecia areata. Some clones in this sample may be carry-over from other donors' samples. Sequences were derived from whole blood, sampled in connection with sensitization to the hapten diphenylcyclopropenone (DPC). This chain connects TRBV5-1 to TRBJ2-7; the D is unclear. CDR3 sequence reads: CASSLALLYEQYF. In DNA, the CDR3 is TGCGCCAGCAGCTTGGCTTTACTCTACGAGCAGTACTTC.